The 8 T cell receptor beta chains below come from one sample, sequenced in a study of cytomegalovirus exposure and HLA in healthy donors. The PCR contained 60 Vbeta and 13 Jbeta primers. Sequencing was performed with immunoSEQ multiplex PCR; in TCRdb, only in-frame clones are kept and a portion is missing. Of more than 80,000 clones listed, 65% to 85% were seen once; the top ten hold roughly 1.1%. The sequenced material came from PBMCs. These receptors all come from a girl aged 2 to 9 in good health and CMV-seropositive.

The CDR3 loop is CASSRTGEAGNTIYF. In DNA form, the CDR3 reads TGCGCCAGCAGCCGTACAGGGGAGGCTGGAAACACCATATATTTT. The V gene is TRBV5-1, the J gene TRBJ1-3; 7 bases agree with TRBD1. From germline, CDR1 is SGHRS and CDR2 YFSETQ. CDR3 length: 15 residues. After removal of 4 bases from V and 2 bases from J, the junction contained 6 bases not matched to a gene.

The J gene is TRBJ2-5, the V gene TRBV6-5; 7 bases are a match to TRBD1. J lost 5 bases, V lost 7 bases, and 10 bases had no gene match. The CDR3 covers 14 residues. Germline CDR1 reads MNHEY; CDR2 reads SVGAGI. The CDR3 nucleotides read TGTGCCAGCAAACCTACAGGGGCAGGGGAGACCCAGTACTTC. It translates to CASKPTGAGETQYF.

The chain carries TRBV11-2 and TRBJ2-1; 10 bases line up with TRBD1. CDR1 is SGHAT and CDR2 is FQNNGV in the germline V gene. V dropped 2 bases and J dropped 5; count of bases not matched to a gene: 6. The CDR3 has 16 amino acids. The CDR3 loop reads CASSLRGGTGDNEQFF. CDR3 nucleotides: TGTGCCAGCAGCTTACGGGGGGGGACAGGGGACAATGAGCAGTTCTTC.

The gene calls are TRBV29-1 and TRBJ2-2; 12 bases match TRBD2. Losses at the gene ends were 5 bases for V and 3 bases for J; bases not matched to a gene: 4. The length of the CDR3 is 15 residues. From germline, CDR1 is SQVTM and CDR2 ANQGSEA. The CDR3 nucleotides are TGCAGCGTTCCCCTAGCGGGAGGGGACACCGGGGAGCTGTTTTTT. Protein product: CSVPLAGGDTGELFF.

The chain recombines TRBV5-1 with TRBJ2-7; a weak D match, TRBD1 (5 bases). V lost 4 bases, J lost 4 bases, and 9 bases lay in between. Germline values: CDR1 SGHRS, CDR2 YFSETQ. There are 12 residues in the CDR3. The CDR3 DNA sequence: TGCGCCAGCAGCGACAGTGGTTACGAGCAGTACTTC. This translates into CASSDSGYEQYF.

V usage is TRBV7-6 and J usage is TRBJ2-7; no clear D. CDR1 and CDR2 from the germline V gene are SGHVS and FNYEAQ. The CDR3 totals 15 residues. Trimming cost V 0 bases and J 4 bases, with 13 bases left between them. CDR3 amino acids: CASSLAANSPYEQYF. The CDR3 DNA is TGTGCCAGCAGCTTAGCGGCAAACAGCCCATACGAGCAGTACTTC. The full variable domain, rest sourced from reference TRBV7-6 and TRBJ2-7, is GAGVSQSPRYKVTKRGQDVALRCDPISGHVSLYWYRQALGQGPEFLTYFNYEAQQDKSGLPNDRFSAERPEGSISTLTIQRTEQRDSAMYRCASSLAANSPYEQYFGPGTRLTVT.

The gene calls are TRBV28 and TRBJ2-7; D may be TRBD2 (5 bases). The CDR3 sequence is 15 residues long. V was cut by 6 bases and J by 2 bases, with 17 bases left in between. From germline, CDR1 is MDHEN and CDR2 SYDVKM. The CDR3 spells CASSPPWSGPYEQYF. Written as DNA, the CDR3 is TGTGCCAGCAGCCCCCCGTGGAGCGGACCCTACGAGCAGTACTTC.

The table lists this clone with a count of one. The V call is TRBV28, the J call TRBJ1-5; D not certain. The CDR3 sequence is 12 residues long. The germline V gene encodes CDR1 MDHEN and CDR2 SYDVKM. The germline V and J ends were trimmed by 6 bases and 7 bases, with 10 bases remaining between them. CDR3 nucleotides: TGTGCCAGCAGCTCTCCAGGCCAGCCCCAGCATTTT. Translation gives CASSSPGQPQHF.